This record concerns one T cell receptor beta chain sequence. The ends were cut back, 6 bases at V and 7 bases at J, with 9 bases in the middle. The V gene's germline CDR1 is SNHLY and CDR2 FYNNEI. The CDR3 runs 11 residues. This record belongs to a study of cytomegalovirus exposure and HLA in healthy donors. Primers for the PCR totalled 60 Vbeta and 13 Jbeta. The table came from immunoSEQ multiplex PCR; TCRdb's copy has only in-frame clones and leaves some out. The sample has fewer than 90,000 clones; about 75% are singletons. This sequence was found in a man aged 30 to 39 in good health and CMV-seropositive. Material for sequencing was PBMCs. This chain uses TRBV2 with TRBJ1-2, with unresolved D. The CDR3 protein is CASRQALGYTF. Here the CDR3 DNA reads TGTGCCAGCAGGCAGGCTCTTGGCTACACCTTC.